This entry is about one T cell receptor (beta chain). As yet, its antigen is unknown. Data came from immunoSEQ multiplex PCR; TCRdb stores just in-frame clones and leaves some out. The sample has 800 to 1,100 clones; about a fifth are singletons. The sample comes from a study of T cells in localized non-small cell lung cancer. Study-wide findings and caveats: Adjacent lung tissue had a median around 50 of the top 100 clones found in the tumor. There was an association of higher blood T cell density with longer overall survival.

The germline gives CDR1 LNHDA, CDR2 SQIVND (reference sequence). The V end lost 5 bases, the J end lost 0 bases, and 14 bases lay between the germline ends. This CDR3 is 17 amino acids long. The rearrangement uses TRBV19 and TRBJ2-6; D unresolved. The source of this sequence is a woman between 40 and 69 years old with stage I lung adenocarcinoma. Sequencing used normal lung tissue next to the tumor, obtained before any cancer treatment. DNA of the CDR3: TGTGCCAGTAGTTCCCGACGACCGAGCTCTGGGGCCAACGTCCTGACTTTC. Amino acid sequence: CASSSRRPSSGANVLTF.